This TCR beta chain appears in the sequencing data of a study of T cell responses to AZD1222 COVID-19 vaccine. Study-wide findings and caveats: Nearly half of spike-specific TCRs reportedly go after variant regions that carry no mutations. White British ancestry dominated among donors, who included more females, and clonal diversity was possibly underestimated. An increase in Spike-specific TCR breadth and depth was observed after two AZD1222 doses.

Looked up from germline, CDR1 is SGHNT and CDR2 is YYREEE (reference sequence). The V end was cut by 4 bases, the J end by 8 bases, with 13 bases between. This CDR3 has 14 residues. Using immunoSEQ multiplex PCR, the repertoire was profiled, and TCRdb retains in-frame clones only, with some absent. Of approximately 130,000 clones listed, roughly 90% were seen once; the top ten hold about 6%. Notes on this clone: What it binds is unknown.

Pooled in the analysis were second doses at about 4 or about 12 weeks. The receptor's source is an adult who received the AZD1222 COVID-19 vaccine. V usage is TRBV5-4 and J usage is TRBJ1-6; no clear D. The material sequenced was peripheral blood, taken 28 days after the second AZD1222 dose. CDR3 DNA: TGTGCCAGCAGCCGCGAAGGAAGTGATTCACCCCTCCACTTT. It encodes CASSREGSDSPLHF.